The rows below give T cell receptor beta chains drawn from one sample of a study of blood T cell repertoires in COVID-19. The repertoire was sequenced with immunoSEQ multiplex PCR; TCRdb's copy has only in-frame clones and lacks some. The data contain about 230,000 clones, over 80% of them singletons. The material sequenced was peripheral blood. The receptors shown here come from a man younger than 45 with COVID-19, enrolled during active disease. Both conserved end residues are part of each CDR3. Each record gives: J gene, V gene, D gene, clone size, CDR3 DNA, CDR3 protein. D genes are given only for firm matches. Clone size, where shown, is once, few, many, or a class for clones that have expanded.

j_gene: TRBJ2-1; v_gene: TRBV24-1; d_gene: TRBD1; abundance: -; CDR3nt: TGTGCCACCAGTGATAAGGGACAGGGATGGGAGCAGTTCTTC; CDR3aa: CATSDKGQGWEQFF
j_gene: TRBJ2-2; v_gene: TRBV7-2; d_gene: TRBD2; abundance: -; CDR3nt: TGTGCCAGCACCCGAACGGGGGGGGCGATGACCGGGGAGCTGTTTTTT; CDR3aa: CASTRTGGAMTGELFF
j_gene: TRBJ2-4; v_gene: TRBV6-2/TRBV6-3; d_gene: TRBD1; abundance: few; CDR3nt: TGTGCCAGCAGTACCCGGGACAGCAAAAACATTCAGTACTTC; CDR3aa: CASSTRDSKNIQYF
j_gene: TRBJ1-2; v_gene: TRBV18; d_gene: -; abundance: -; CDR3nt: TGTGCCAGCTCACCACGGGCCGATACCGCTAACTATGGCTACACCTTC; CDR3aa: CASSPRADTANYGYTF
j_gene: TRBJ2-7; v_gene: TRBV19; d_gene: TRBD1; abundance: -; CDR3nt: TGTGCCAGTAGTTTACAGGGGGGATCCTACGAGCAGTACTTC; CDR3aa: CASSLQGGSYEQYF
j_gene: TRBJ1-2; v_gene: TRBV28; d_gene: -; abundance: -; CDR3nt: TGTGCCAGCTCGGACACTTATGGCTACACCTTC; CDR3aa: CASSDTYGYTF
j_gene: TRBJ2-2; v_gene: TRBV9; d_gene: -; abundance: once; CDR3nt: TGTGCCAGCAGCAATGCGGCCGGGGAGCTGTTTTTT; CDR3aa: CASSNAAGELFF
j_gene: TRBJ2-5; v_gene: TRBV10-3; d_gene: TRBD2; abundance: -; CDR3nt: TGTGCCATCTCCATCAGCGGGGGAAATCAAGAGACCCAGTACTTC; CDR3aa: CAISISGGNQETQYF
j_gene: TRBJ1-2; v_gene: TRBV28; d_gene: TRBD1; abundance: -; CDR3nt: TGTGCCAGCAGGAACCGGGACAGGGCGGGAGGCTACACCTTC; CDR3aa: CASRNRDRAGGYTF
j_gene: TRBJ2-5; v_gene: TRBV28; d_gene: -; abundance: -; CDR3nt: TGTGCCAGCAGTTCCAGGATTTTCCAAGAGACCCAGTACTTC; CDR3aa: CASSSRIFQETQYF
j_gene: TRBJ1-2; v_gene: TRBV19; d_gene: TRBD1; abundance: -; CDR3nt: TGTGCCAGTAGTACCGGACAGGGCTATGGCTACACCTTC; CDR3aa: CASSTGQGYGYTF
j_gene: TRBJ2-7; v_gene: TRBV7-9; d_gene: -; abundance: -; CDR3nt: TGTGCCAGCAGTAGCCCCCTACAGGGTAACGAGCAGTACTTC; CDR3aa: CASSSPLQGNEQYF
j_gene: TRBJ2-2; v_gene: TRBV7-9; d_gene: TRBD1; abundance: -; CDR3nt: TGTGCCAGCAGCCGACAGGGAATCCCCGGGGAGCTGTTTTTT; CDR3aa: CASSRQGIPGELFF
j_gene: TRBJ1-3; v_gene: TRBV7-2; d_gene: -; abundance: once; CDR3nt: TGTGCCAGCAGCTTGACATCTCCTAACTCTGGAAACACCATATATTTT; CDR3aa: CASSLTSPNSGNTIYF
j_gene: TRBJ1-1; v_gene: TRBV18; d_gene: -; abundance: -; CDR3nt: TGTGCCAGCTCATCACCAAGCCGCACCCGTGAAGCTTTCTTT; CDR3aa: CASSSPSRTREAFF
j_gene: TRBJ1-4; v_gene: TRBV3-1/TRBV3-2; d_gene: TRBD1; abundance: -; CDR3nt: TGTGCCAGCAGCCACGACAGGGGGCGCGTTGAAAAACTGTTTTTT; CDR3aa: CASSHDRGRVEKLFF
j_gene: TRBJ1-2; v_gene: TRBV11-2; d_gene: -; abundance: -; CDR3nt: TGTGCCAGCAGCATGAGTACCGGGGGTTATGGCTACACCTTC; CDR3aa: CASSMSTGGYGYTF
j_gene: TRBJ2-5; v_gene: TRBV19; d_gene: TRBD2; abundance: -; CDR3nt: TGTGCCAGTAGTTCTAGCGGGGGGTTCCAAGAGACCCAGTACTTC; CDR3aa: CASSSSGGFQETQYF
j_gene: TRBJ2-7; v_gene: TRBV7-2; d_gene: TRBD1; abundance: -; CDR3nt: TGTGCCAGCAGCTTCGGGACAGAAGACGAGCAGTACTTC; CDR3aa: CASSFGTEDEQYF
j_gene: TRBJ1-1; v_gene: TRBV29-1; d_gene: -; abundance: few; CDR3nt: TGCAGCGTTGTGACGGGGTTTGACACTGAAGCTTTCTTT; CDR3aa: CSVVTGFDTEAFF
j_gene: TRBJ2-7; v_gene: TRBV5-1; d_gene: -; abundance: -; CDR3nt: TGCGCCAGCAGCTCGGGTCCCTCCTTTTACGAGCAGTACTTC; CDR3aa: CASSSGPSFYEQYF
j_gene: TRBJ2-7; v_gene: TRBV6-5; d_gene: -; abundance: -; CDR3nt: TGTGCCACCCAACAGAATTCCTACGAGCAGTACTTC; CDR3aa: CATQQNSYEQYF
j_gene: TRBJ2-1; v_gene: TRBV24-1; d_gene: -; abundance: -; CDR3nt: -; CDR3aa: CATSDRRAGTGGNNEQFF
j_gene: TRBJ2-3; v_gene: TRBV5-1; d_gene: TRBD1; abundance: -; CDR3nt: TGCGCCAGCAGACCGGGACAGGGGACGACAGATACGCAGTATTTT; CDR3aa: CASRPGQGTTDTQYF
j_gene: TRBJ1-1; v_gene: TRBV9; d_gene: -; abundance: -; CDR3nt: TGTGCCAGCAGCCCCCGGGAAACTGAAGCTTTCTTT; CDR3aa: CASSPRETEAFF
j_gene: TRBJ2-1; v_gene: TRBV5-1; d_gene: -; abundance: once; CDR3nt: TGCGCCAGCAGCTTGAGTACGGGAGTGACCAATGAGCAGTTCTTC; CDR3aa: CASSLSTGVTNEQFF
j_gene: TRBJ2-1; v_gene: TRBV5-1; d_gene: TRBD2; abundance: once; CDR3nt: TGCGCCAGCAGCCACCCTGGCGGGGGGTGGTATGAGCAGTTCTTC; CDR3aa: CASSHPGGGWYEQFF
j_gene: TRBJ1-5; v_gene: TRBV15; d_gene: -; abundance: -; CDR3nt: TGTGCCACCAGCAGAGAGGAAAAGGGGCTATATATAAGCAATCAGCCCCAGCATTTT; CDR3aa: CATSREEKGLYISNQPQHF
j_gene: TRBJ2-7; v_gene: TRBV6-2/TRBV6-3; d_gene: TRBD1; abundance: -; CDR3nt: TGTGCCAGCAGTTACTCGAACCGTAACAGGGGACAGGCCTCCTACGAGCAGTACTTC; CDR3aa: CASSYSNRNRGQASYEQYF
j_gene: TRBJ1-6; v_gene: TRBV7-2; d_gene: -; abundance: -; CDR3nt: TGTGCCAGCAGCTTAGCGCTCGAGTATTCACCCCTCCACTTT; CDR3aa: CASSLALEYSPLHF
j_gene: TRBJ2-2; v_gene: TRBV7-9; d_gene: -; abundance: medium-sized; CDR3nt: TGTGCCACCACGGGGGACATCCGCACCGGGGAGCTGTTTTTT; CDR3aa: CATTGDIRTGELFF
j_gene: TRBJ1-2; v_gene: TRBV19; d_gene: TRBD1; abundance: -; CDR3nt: TGTGCCAGTAGTTACCAGGGGGAGAATGGCTACACCTTC; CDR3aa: CASSYQGENGYTF
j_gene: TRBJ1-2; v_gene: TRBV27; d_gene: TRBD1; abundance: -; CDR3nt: TGTGCCAGCAGTTTTCTAACAGGGGGAGACTATGGCTACACCTTC; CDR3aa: CASSFLTGGDYGYTF
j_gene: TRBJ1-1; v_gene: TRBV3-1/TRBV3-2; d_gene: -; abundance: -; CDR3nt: TGTGCCAGCAGCCAAGAACTTGGGCACCTGAACACTGAAGCTTTCTTT; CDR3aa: CASSQELGHLNTEAFF
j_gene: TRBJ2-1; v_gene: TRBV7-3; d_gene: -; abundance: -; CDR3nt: TGTGCCAGCAGCCGGGGTGGTGAGCAGTTCTTC; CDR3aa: CASSRGGEQFF
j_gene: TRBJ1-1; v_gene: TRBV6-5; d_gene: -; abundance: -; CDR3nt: TGTGCCAGCAGGGGTCCTTCCCAGGGAACTGAAGCTTTCTTT; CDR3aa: CASRGPSQGTEAFF
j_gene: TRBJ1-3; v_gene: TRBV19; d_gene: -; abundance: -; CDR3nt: TGTGCCAGTAGTTCTCAGACAGAACCCTCTGGAAACACCATATATTTT; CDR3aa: CASSSQTEPSGNTIYF
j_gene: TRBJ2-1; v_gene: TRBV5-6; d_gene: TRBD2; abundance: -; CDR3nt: TGTGCCAGCAGCTCCTCCCTGGTAGCGGGGGAGTACAATGAGCAGTTCTTC; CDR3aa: CASSSSLVAGEYNEQFF
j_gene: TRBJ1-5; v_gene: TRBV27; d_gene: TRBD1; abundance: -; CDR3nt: TGTGCCAGCAGTATGGGACAGGGGGGCAATCAGCCCCAGCATTTT; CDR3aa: CASSMGQGGNQPQHF
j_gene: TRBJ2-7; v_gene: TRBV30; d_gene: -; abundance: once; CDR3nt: TGTGCCTGGAACGACAGGCAACGCTCCTACGAGCAGTACTTC; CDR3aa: CAWNDRQRSYEQYF
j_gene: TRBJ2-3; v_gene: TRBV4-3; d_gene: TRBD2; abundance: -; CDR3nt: TGCGCCAGCAGCCAAGGGGCGGGAGTTAGCACAGATACGCAGTATTTT; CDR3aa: CASSQGAGVSTDTQYF
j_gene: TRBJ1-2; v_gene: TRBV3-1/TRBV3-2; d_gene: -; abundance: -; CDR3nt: TGTGCCAGCAGCCGAGCGATAGGAGCTGGCTACACCTTC; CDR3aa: CASSRAIGAGYTF
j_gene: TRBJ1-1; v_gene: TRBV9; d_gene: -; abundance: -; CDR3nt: TGTGCCAGCAGCGCAGACAGGAACACTGAAGCTTTCTTT; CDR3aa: CASSADRNTEAFF
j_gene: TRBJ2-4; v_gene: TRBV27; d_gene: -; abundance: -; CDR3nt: TGTGCCAGCAGTTTAGGGCTAGCTGGAGCCAAAAACATTCAGTACTTC; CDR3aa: CASSLGLAGAKNIQYF